This passage covers 13 T cell receptor beta chains from one sample sequenced in a study of shared T cell receptors in the human thymus. Some clones are missing from TCRdb's copy, which holds only in-frame ones; the method was immunoSEQ multiplex PCR. The table records hundreds of thousands of clones, over 75% of them present only once. The same specimen was also included in a second study, on human thymus T cells.

The sequencing input was thymocytes. These receptors were taken from a girl in the first two years of life with a congenital heart defect.

This clone was recorded only once. The chain employs TRBV5-1 and TRBJ2-3, with D perhaps matching TRBD2 (7 bases). V gave up 3 bases and J gave up 5 bases, with 19 bases separating them. Germline-derived CDR1 and CDR2 are SGHRS and YFSETQ. This CDR3 region has 16 residues. The CDR3 reads CASSSPGGLPEDTQYF. The CDR3 nucleotides read TGCGCCAGCAGCTCCCCCGGGGGGCTACCGGAAGATACGCAGTATTTT.

The chain recombines TRBV5-1 with TRBJ2-2; TRBD2 aligns across 7 bases. Per germline, CDR1 SGHRS and CDR2 YFSETQ. J gave up 5 bases and V 0 bases, and 7 bases lay outside the gene matches. The CDR3 runs 16 residues. In nucleotides, the CDR3 is TGCGCCAGCAGCTTGGAGCGGCGGGGGAGGACCGGGGAGCTGTTTTTT. This gives the protein CASSLERRGRTGELFF.

The chain recombines TRBV25-1 with TRBJ2-5; weak D call: TRBD2 (7 bases). V was trimmed by 1 base and J by 5 bases, leaving 17 bases between them. From germline, CDR1 is MGHDK and CDR2 SYGVNS. This CDR3 region has 16 residues. The CDR3 region is CASSELGGPRLETQYF. DNA for the CDR3: TGTGCCAGCAGTGAATTGGGGGGGCCTCGTTTGGAGACCCAGTACTTC.

This clone is a singleton in its sample. The rearrangement joins TRBV9 to TRBJ1-2; TRBD1 agrees at 7 bases. The trim removed 7 bases at V and 8 bases at J, leaving 8 bases unmatched. Germline V gives CDR1 SGDLS, CDR2 YYNGEE. The CDR3 sequence is 12 residues long. CDR3 DNA sequence: TGTGCCAGCTGGCGCAGGGGGAACGGCTACACCTTC. Translation gives CASWRRGNGYTF.

The J gene is TRBJ1-6, the V gene TRBV27; 8 bases line up with TRBD1. This CDR3 region has 22 residues. V was pared by 1 base and J by 0 bases, with 17 bases of the junction left unmatched. Germline CDR1 is MNHEY and CDR2 is SMNVEV (reference sequence). Written as DNA, the CDR3 is TGTGCCAGCAGTTTATACTCCCCGGGACAGGTTGGGAGATTCTCCTATAATTCACCCCTCCACTTT. It specifies CASSLYSPGQVGRFSYNSPLHF.

The V and J genes are TRBV4-1 and TRBJ1-4; 7 bases agree with TRBD1. Germline V gene lookup returns CDR1 MGHRA and CDR2 YSYEKL. V was pared by 2 bases and J by 8 bases, with 11 bases of the junction left unmatched. The CDR3 runs 16 residues. The CDR3 reads CASSQIQGQEGEKLFF. As DNA, the CDR3 is TGCGCCAGCAGCCAAATACAGGGGCAAGAGGGGGAAAAACTGTTTTTT.

This chain links TRBV5-6 with TRBJ2-7; D may be TRBD1 (6 bases). The CDR3 runs to 17 residues. With 0 bases removed from V and 4 bases from J, the gap between germline ends came to 20 bases. CDR1 SGHDT and CDR2 YYEEEE come from the germline V gene. CDR3 bases: TGTGCCAGCAGCTTGGTAAGGTTCGGCAGGGGTGTTTACGAGCAGTACTTC. It translates to CASSLVRFGRGVYEQYF.

On this clone itself: The same CDR3 can be traced to other DNA sequences in this sample. CDR3 sequence: CSARATEAFF. In DNA, the CDR3 is TGCAGTGCTAGAGCTACTGAAGCTTTCTTT. This rearrangement joins TRBV20-1 to TRBJ1-1; no clear D gene. Germline V gives CDR1 DFQATT, CDR2 SNEGSKA (reference sequence). This CDR3 is 10 amino acids long. The V end was cut by 1 base, the J end by 5 bases, with 2 bases between.

This clone turned up a few times. This chain connects TRBV7-9 to TRBJ1-2, with TRBD1 matching 9 bases. Trimming took 4 bases from V and 8 from J; bases not matched to a gene: 17. The CDR3 covers 17 residues. Germline values: CDR1 SEHNR, CDR2 FQNEAQ (reference sequence). The CDR3 loop reads CASSSPELEQGALGYTF. The CDR3 DNA sequence: TGTGCCAGCAGCTCCCCCGAATTGGAACAGGGGGCGTTAGGCTACACCTTC.

V usage is TRBV27 and J usage is TRBJ1-2; perhaps TRBD1 as D (5 bases). The CDR3 is 14 amino acids. Trimming shortened V by 0 bases and J by 7 bases, and 12 bases separated the two germline ends. The germline CDR1 and CDR2 sequences are MNHEY and SMNVEV (reference sequence). The CDR3 coding sequence is TGTGCCAGCAGTTTATCGACCAGGGTGGGTGGCTACACCTTC. Its translation: CASSLSTRVGGYTF.

For the CDR3, the DNA is TGTGCCATTGGACATTCCTACAATGAGCAGTTCTTC. Translating gives CAIGHSYNEQFF. The gene calls are TRBV19 and TRBJ2-1, with a tentative D call TRBD1 (5 bases). CDR3 length: 12 amino acids. CDR1 is LNHDA and CDR2 is SQIVND in the germline V gene (reference sequence). V lost 10 bases to trimming and J lost 1 base, with 8 bases between them.

This chain uses TRBV6-1 with TRBJ2-2; D unclear. The V gene lost 7 bases and the J gene lost 6 bases, with 9 bases spanning the gap. Germline-derived CDR1 and CDR2 are MNHNS and SASEGT. This CDR3 comprises 12 residues. The CDR3 region is CASTNSPGELFF. As DNA, the CDR3 is TGTGCCAGCACCAACAGCCCCGGGGAGCTGTTTTTT.

The chain couples TRBV6-1 to TRBJ1-1; no reliable D call. The CDR3 consists of 15 residues. Trimming removed 4 bases at V and 2 bases at J, with 14 bases between. The V gene's germline CDR1 is MNHNS and CDR2 SASEGT. The CDR3, as DNA: TGTGCCAGCAGTGTCCTCCGAAGCGGAAACACTGAAGCTTTCTTT. It specifies CASSVLRSGNTEAFF.